Listed here are 10 T cell receptor beta chains from one sample, sequenced in a study of blood T cell repertoires in COVID-19 (dated by TCRdb to about 2020). Receptors were amplified or captured by the immunoSEQ multiplex PCR assay. Drawn from immuneACCESS, this table holds only the in-frame rearrangements with V and J called that TCRdb kept. Clones are partly lost; checked studies trace under half to an unresolved V gene and leave the rest unexplained. The sample table contains under 200,000 clones; only one count was recorded for approximately 92% of them. Of the sample, 0.5% to 0.55% falls within the top ten clones. The sequenced sample was peripheral blood. The receptors were sampled from a man aged 50 to 59 with acute or convalescent COVID-19.

This chain joins TRBV28 and TRBJ1-1; D is perhaps TRBD1 (5 bases). This CDR3 has 14 residues. The germline V gene encodes CDR1 MDHEN and CDR2 SYDVKM. The V end was cut by 3 bases, the J end by 4 bases, with 12 bases between. The CDR3 sequence is CASSLRGFATEAFF. DNA for the CDR3: TGTGCCAGCAGTTTGCGGGGGTTTGCCACTGAAGCTTTCTTT.

This rearrangement joins TRBV10-3 to TRBJ1-6; D unresolved. The V gene lost 6 bases and the J gene lost 7 bases, with 7 bases spanning the gap. CDR3 length: 12 residues. Germline CDR1 ENHRY, CDR2 SYGVKD. The DNA for the CDR3 is TGTGCCATCAGCCACATAAATTCACCCCTCCACTTT. Its translation is CAISHINSPLHF.

The J gene is TRBJ2-3, the V gene TRBV5-4; a possible D gene is TRBD1 (5 bases). The CDR3 is 13 residues long. Trimming stripped 2 bases from V and 4 bases from J, with 8 bases between. CDR1 and CDR2 (germline): SGHNT, YYREEE (reference sequence). The CDR3 DNA follows: TGTGCCAGCAGCTTACCAGGGTCAGATACGCAGTATTTT. Amino acid sequence: CASSLPGSDTQYF.

The J gene is TRBJ2-5, the V gene TRBV4-1; TRBD1 aligns across 9 bases. This CDR3 is 14 amino acids long. Germline-derived CDR1 and CDR2 are MGHRA and YSYEKL. Trimming cost V 3 bases and J 2 bases; bases outside gene matches: 1. The CDR3 DNA reads as TGCGCCAGCAGCCAGACAGGGGGGCAAGAGACCCAGTACTTC. Translation gives CASSQTGGQETQYF.

V usage is TRBV7-8 and J usage is TRBJ2-2, with 10 bases that match TRBD1. This CDR3 is 16 amino acids long. V shed 5 bases, J shed 3 bases, and the junction held 6 bases outside the gene matches. CDR1 and CDR2 (germline): SGHVS, FQNEAQ. CDR3 DNA sequence: TGTGCCAGCAGCCTTCGACAGGGGGCGGACACCGGGGAGCTGTTTTTT. Translating it yields CASSLRQGADTGELFF. Filled out from reference TRBV7-8 and TRBJ2-2, the complete variable domain reads GAGVSQSPRYKVAKRGQDVALRCDPISGHVSLFWYQQALGQGPEFLTYFQNEAQLDKSGLPSDRFFAERPEGSVSTLKIQRTQQEDSAVYLCASSLRQGADTGELFFGEGSRLTVL.

The J gene is TRBJ2-7, the V gene TRBV7-2, with D possibly TRBD2 on 7 matching bases. Germline lookup yields CDR1 SGHTA and CDR2 FQGNSA. V was cut by 5 bases and J by 4 bases, with 18 bases left in between. The CDR3 consists of 15 residues. The CDR3 nucleotides read TGTGCCAGCAGCCCCCTAGGGGGGGGGTTATACGAGCAGTACTTC. It yields the protein CASSPLGGGLYEQYF.

The chain has TRBV28 and TRBJ2-7, with TRBD1 matching 10 bases. This CDR3 is built from 14 residues. Germline CDR1 is MDHEN and CDR2 is SYDVKM. J lost 7 bases, V lost 4 bases, and 7 bases had no gene match. The DNA of the CDR3 is TGTGCCAGCAGTTATGGGACAGGGGTCGGTGAGCAGTACGTC. Its protein is CASSYGTGVGEQYV.

V gene TRBV9 combines with J gene TRBJ2-1; the D is unclear. This CDR3 is 14 amino acids long. CDR1 and CDR2 from the germline V gene are SGDLS and YYNGEE. V lost 0 bases to trimming and J lost 8 bases, with 12 bases between them. The CDR3 sequence: CASSVDNVLDEQFF. CDR3 coding DNA: TGTGCCAGCAGCGTAGACAACGTTTTGGATGAGCAGTTCTTC.

The rearrangement uses TRBV5-1 and TRBJ2-5; 11 bases map to TRBD2. This CDR3 region has 15 residues. Germline CDR1 SGHRS, CDR2 YFSETQ. J gave up 4 bases and V 6 bases, and 8 bases lay outside the gene matches. Written as DNA, the CDR3 is TGCGCCAGCACTACTACTCTAGCGGGAGGAGAGACCCAGTACTTC. Amino acid sequence: CASTTTLAGGETQYF.

V and J are TRBV24-1 and TRBJ2-1; the D is unclear. Germline V CDR1 and CDR2: KGHDR, SFDVKD. The CDR3 loop spans 15 amino acids. The ends were cut back, 9 bases at V and 0 bases at J, with 14 bases in the middle. The DNA of the CDR3 is TGTGCCACCTCCCGGAGCCCTAGCTCCTACAATGAGCAGTTCTTC. It translates to CATSRSPSSYNEQFF.